This T cell receptor (beta chain) was obtained from a study of T cell repertoires in cytomegalovirus infection (dated 2019 in TCRdb). Background for the entire study: The HLA type of each donor mattered for the analysis, because public TCR beta signatures pointed to carriage of CMV infection along with the matching HLA type. Results the study describes overall, beyond this receptor: In the ex vivo response, HLA-C-restricted CMV-specific TCR beta clonotypes were dominant, and in two of eight donors the single most frequent clonotype came from this HLA-C-restricted group. Cumulative frequency of public TCR beta family members discriminated carriers of CMV infection plus the relevant HLA type in this cohort and an independent roughly 330-donor cohort.

Based on the germline V gene, the CDR1 and CDR2 sequences are SGHTA and FQGTGA. The V end gives up 5 bases and the J end 9 bases, leaving 15 bases in the junction not matched to a gene. Including the terminal cysteine and phenylalanine, the CDR3 comprises 16 residues. The CDR3 DNA has 48 bases and is translated from base 1. The instrument was an Illumina HiSeq 1500. The public sequencing data were trimmed at Q25 with fastp and processed into clonotypes with MiXCR by TCRdb, which kept only in-frame beta chains. Each entry merges the rows of one CDR3 protein and shows their most common DNA and genes. The sample table lists around 490,000 distinct CDR3 sequences, about a quarter of them with a count of one. Under 15% of the sample comes from the top ten. This clonotype was observed at least ten times. The specificity of this receptor is unknown. Per-base qualities were not stored, and no clone one base away is much larger.

This receptor was identified in a human donor in good health (CMV status not recorded). Some clones in this sample may be carry-over from other donors' samples. The chain couples TRBV7-3 to TRBJ2-1; 8 middle bases align to TRBD2. Specimen: PBMCs. The CDR3 protein: CASSVGHSGSPAEQFF. In nucleotide form, the sequence is TGTGCCAGCAGCGTAGGGCACAGCGGGAGTCCTGCTGAGCAGTTCTTC.